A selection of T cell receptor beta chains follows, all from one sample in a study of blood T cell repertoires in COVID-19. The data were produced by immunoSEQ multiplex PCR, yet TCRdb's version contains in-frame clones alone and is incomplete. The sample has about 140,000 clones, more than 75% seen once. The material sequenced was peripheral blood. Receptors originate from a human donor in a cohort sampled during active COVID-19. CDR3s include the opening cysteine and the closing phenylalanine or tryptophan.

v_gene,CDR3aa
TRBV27,CASSYQRAYNEQFF
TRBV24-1,CATSDPGSHYNEQFF
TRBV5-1,CASSLGQNSGNTIYF
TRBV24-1,CATSAGLAGNTDTQYF
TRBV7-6,CASSTYRGDNEQFF
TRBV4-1,CASSQGSAALYEQYF
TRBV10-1,CASSTGQTPYEQYF
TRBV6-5,CASSYEGGKETQYF
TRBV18,CASSPWGQNTGELFF
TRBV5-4,CASSSVYNRHRLLSNQPQHF
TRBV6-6,CASSFVRARDQPQHF
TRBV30,CAWSSGGNQPQHF
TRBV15,CATSSRPTGANVLTF
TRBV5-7,CASSLRQGTYYEQYF
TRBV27,CASSPPGGTDTQYF
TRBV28,CASKVGGQNNSPLHF
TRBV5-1,CASSTLGGGSADTQYF
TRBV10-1,CASSESRTGPANEKLFF
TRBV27,CASSPGTRPGELFF
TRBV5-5,CASSYLGDSQYNEQFF
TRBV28,CASSLRGLRNYQPQHF
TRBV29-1,CSVVPGQGTNEKLFF
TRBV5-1,CASSSGGRNTEAFF
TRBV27,CASSLGLAGAPGTDTQYF
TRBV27,CASSVDRGNYGGYTF
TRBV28,CASSPPGQGIDGYTF
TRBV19,CASIRTGSRGYTF
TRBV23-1,CASIRDGELFF
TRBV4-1,CASSQVQGAEAFF
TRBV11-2,CASSLGLAGGIRHNEQFF
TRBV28,CASITQGAGQPQHF
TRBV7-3,CASSPRDRVTGELFF
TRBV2,CASSEDRESFYDEQYF
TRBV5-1,CASRFRTTPLEGANVLTF
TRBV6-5,CASKAARGGYTF
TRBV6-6,CASRSLLGDEQYF
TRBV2,CASSERADSNYGYTF
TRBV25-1,CASSESDRENYGYTF
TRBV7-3,CASSPTSGRPENEQFF
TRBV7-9,CASSLTEGNNEQYF
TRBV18,CASSPWTSGRAGADTQYF
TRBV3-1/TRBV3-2,CASSRVRGEYTEAFF
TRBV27,CASSSVATNEKLFF
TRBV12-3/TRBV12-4,CASSVTGKQTQYF
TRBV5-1,CASSENLDRGSYEQYF
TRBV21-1,CASSKVLGQGYYEQYF
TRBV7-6,CASSFSSGSYEQYF
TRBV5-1,CASSLGRGAGEGIQYF
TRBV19,CASRPLQGRSAEAFF
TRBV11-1,CASSTSGSQLSEQYF
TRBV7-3,CASSLQGRDTEAFF
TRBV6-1,CASSEGTSGRGSIQYF